A single sample gave rise to the 31 T cell receptor beta chains below, sequenced in a study of T cell responses to AZD1222 COVID-19 vaccine. The protocol was immunoSEQ multiplex PCR, while the TCRdb copy is restricted to in-frame clones and leaves out a portion. The data show 150,000 to 180,000 clones, roughly nine tenths seen once. The source material was peripheral blood, sampled on day 0 of MenACWY control vaccination. Source of these receptors: an adult in good health.

The chain combines TRBV7-6 with TRBJ2-7; no clear D. Germline lookup yields CDR1 SGHVS and CDR2 FNYEAQ. The CDR3 sequence is 12 residues long. Deletions cut 5 bases from V and 6 bases from J, with 11 bases between. In DNA form, the CDR3 reads TGTGCCAGCAGCGAACAAGTCCCCGAGCAGTACTTC. Amino acid sequence: CASSEQVPEQYF.

The rearrangement uses TRBV28 and TRBJ1-5; D gene uncertain. Germline V gene lookup returns CDR1 MDHEN and CDR2 SYDVKM. V gave up 0 bases and J gave up 0 bases, with 6 bases separating them. The CDR3 runs 15 residues. The DNA for the CDR3 is TGTGCCAGCAGTTTATGGGCAGATAGCAATCAGCCCCAGCATTTT. Residues: CASSLWADSNQPQHF.

V usage is TRBV5-1 and J usage is TRBJ1-1, with D perhaps TRBD1 (6 bases). Between the trimmed V and J ends, which lost 3 bases and 4 bases, there was a span of 19 bases. The CDR3 consists of 16 residues. Looked up from germline, CDR1 is SGHRS and CDR2 is YFSETQ. The CDR3 DNA reads as TGCGCCAGCAGCTGGGAAAGGGGGGCCCTGGGCACTGAAGCTTTCTTT. This gives the protein CASSWERGALGTEAFF.

The chain carries TRBV29-1 and TRBJ2-3, with TRBD1 matching over 8 bases. The CDR3 totals 14 residues. Germline V gives CDR1 SQVTM, CDR2 ANQGSEA. V lost 7 bases and J lost 6; bases outside the gene matches: 12. The DNA for the CDR3 is TGCAGCGCCGCCCCAGGGGGCCTGGGGGATACGCAGTATTTT. As protein: CSAAPGGLGDTQYF.

The rearrangement uses TRBV9 and TRBJ1-1; no firm D call. The CDR3 length is 15 residues. Looked up from germline, CDR1 is SGDLS and CDR2 is YYNGEE. Trimming pared 0 bases from V and 4 bases from J, leaving 13 bases between. The CDR3 DNA follows: TGTGCCAGCAGCGTAGGAGGGTTAGGGCTCACTGAAGCTTTCTTT. It codes for CASSVGGLGLTEAFF.

The rearrangement links TRBV14 to TRBJ2-1; 9 bases fit TRBD2. The CDR3 is 18 amino acids. With V trimmed by 0 bases and J by 3 bases, 9 bases remained unmatched. The germline V gene has CDR1 SGHDN and CDR2 FVKESK. The CDR3 loop is CASSQEGPTSGFYNEQFF. For the CDR3, the DNA is TGTGCCAGCAGCCAAGAAGGCCCGACTAGCGGATTCTACAATGAGCAGTTCTTC.

This rearrangement joins TRBV7-9 to TRBJ2-5; D is unresolved. CDR1 is SEHNR and CDR2 is FQNEAQ in the germline V gene (reference sequence). V was clipped by 7 bases and J by 0 bases, with 6 bases between them. CDR3 length equals 12 residues. CDR3 coding DNA: TGTGCCAGCACCCCCCACCAAGAGACCCAGTACTTC. It translates to CASTPHQETQYF.

The rearrangement links TRBV19 to TRBJ2-1; a weak D match, TRBD2 (6 bases). The CDR3 consists of 14 residues. Germline CDR1 and CDR2: LNHDA and SQIVND (reference sequence). The ends were cut back, 10 bases at V and 6 bases at J, with 19 bases in the middle. The CDR3 DNA reads as TGTGCCACGGGAGACCGTCTTCGGGGCAATGAGCAGTTCTTC. This codes for CATGDRLRGNEQFF.

The chain carries TRBV5-6 and TRBJ2-5; the D is unclear. This CDR3 has 14 residues. From germline, CDR1 is SGHDT and CDR2 YYEEEE. The V and J ends lost 0 bases and 8 bases respectively, with 14 bases between them. DNA for the CDR3: TGTGCCAGCAGCTTGGCCGTAAGGACGCTTACCCAGTACTTC. Its protein is CASSLAVRTLTQYF.

This clone was recorded only once. The genes are TRBV19 and TRBJ2-1; D might be TRBD2 (5 bases). The CDR3 covers 18 residues. Trimming shortened V by 2 bases and J by 5 bases, and 22 bases separated the two germline ends. CDR1 is LNHDA, CDR2 SQIVND, per germline (reference sequence). CDR3 protein: CASSISLSVRLPHNEQFF. The DNA for the CDR3 is TGTGCCAGTAGTATATCCCTCTCAGTGAGACTACCCCACAATGAGCAGTTCTTC. The variable domain in full, completed from reference TRBV19 and TRBJ2-1, reads DGGITQSPKYLFRKEGQNVTLSCEQNLNHDAMYWYRQDPGQGLRLIYYSQIVNDFQKGDIAEGYSVSREKKESFPLTVTSAQKNPTAFYLCASSISLSVRLPHNEQFFGPGTRLTVL.

The chain joins TRBV24-1 to TRBJ1-4, with 7 bases fitting TRBD1. This CDR3 contains 15 residues. V lost 4 bases, J lost 8 bases, and 9 bases stayed unmatched. Germline loops: CDR1 KGHDR, CDR2 SFDVKD. The CDR3 protein is CATSDPRQGAEKLFF. As DNA, the CDR3 is TGTGCCACCAGTGACCCTCGACAGGGTGCCGAAAAACTGTTTTTT.

This clone appeared once. The chain recombines TRBV7-9 with TRBJ2-7; D is unresolved. CDR3 length: 13 amino acids. Between the trimmed V and J ends, which lost 1 base and 3 bases, there was a span of 7 bases. Per the germline V gene, CDR1 is SEHNR and CDR2 is FQNEAQ (reference sequence). The DNA for the CDR3 is TGTGCCAGCAGCTTAGGCAGTTTCTACGAGCAGTACGTC. It yields the protein CASSLGSFYEQYV.

J is TRBJ1-6 and V is TRBV5-1, with a weak D call TRBD1 (5 bases). The V and J ends lost 4 bases and 8 bases respectively, with 19 bases between them. Germline V gene data show CDR1 as SGHRS and CDR2 as YFSETQ. This CDR3 contains 16 residues. The CDR3 protein is CASSTEGASSYSPLHF. CDR3 bases: TGCGCCAGCAGCACCGAAGGGGCCAGTTCCTATTCACCCCTCCACTTT. Complete variable domain (other parts from reference TRBV5-1 and TRBJ1-6): KAGVTQTPRYLIKTRGQQVTLSCSPISGHRSVSWYQQTPGQGLQFLFEYFSETQRNKGNFPGRFSGRQFSNSRSEMNVSTLELGDSALYLCASSTEGASSYSPLHFGNGTRLTVT.

The chain uses TRBV5-8 and TRBJ2-1, with 8 positions matching TRBD1. The CDR3 length is 17 residues. The germline V gene encodes CDR1 SGHTS and CDR2 YDEGEE. The junction had 11 bases not matched to a gene; V was cut back by 5 bases and J by 1 base. The CDR3 region is CASRYSGTGGSYNEQFF. The CDR3 coding sequence is TGTGCCAGCAGATACTCCGGGACAGGTGGGTCCTACAATGAGCAGTTCTTC.

The V and J genes are TRBV10-3 and TRBJ1-1, with 8 bases matching TRBD1. The CDR3 contains 13 residues. Germline CDR1 is ENHRY and CDR2 is SYGVKD. The J segment lost 11 bases and the V segment lost 0 bases, leaving 5 bases of the junction unmatched. DNA of the CDR3: TGTGCCATCAGTGAGTCGATGGACAGGGCGGCTTTCTTT. It yields the protein CAISESMDRAAFF.

The chain recombines TRBV27 with TRBJ2-5, with 9 bases that match TRBD2. The V and J ends lost 2 bases and 3 bases, in that order; junction bases with no gene match: 4. From germline, CDR1 is MNHEY and CDR2 SMNVEV (reference sequence). The length of the CDR3 is 15 residues. The CDR3 protein is CASSLVAGAEETQYF. The CDR3 coding sequence is TGTGCCAGCAGTTTAGTAGCGGGAGCGGAAGAGACCCAGTACTTC.

The CDR3 sequence: CASSEAGTHEAFF. CDR3 sequence (DNA): TGTGCCAGCAGCGAGGCCGGGACCCATGAAGCTTTCTTT. The V and J genes are TRBV9 and TRBJ1-1, with TRBD1 as a possible D gene (5 bases). Deletions cut 3 bases from V and 7 bases from J, with 13 bases between. The germline CDR1 and CDR2 sequences are SGDLS and YYNGEE. This CDR3 region has 13 residues.

The genes are TRBV4-1 and TRBJ1-1; the D gene is possibly TRBD1 (5 bases). With 5 bases removed from V and 0 bases from J, the gap between germline ends came to 16 bases. This CDR3 region has 16 residues. The germline gives CDR1 MGHRA, CDR2 YSYEKL. The CDR3: CASSNGGASLNTEAFF. In DNA, the CDR3 is TGCGCCAGCAGCAATGGAGGGGCGTCCTTGAACACTGAAGCTTTCTTT.

This chain uses TRBV6-5 with TRBJ1-6; no reliable D call. CDR1 is MNHEY, CDR2 SVGAGI, per germline. The V end was cut by 6 bases, the J end by 9 bases, with 15 bases between. This CDR3 region has 14 residues. CDR3 nucleotides: TGTGCCAGCAGCTACGGCCCAGCGGGTTCACCCCTCCACTTT. Its translation: CASSYGPAGSPLHF.

V and J are TRBV2 and TRBJ1-5; 7 bases are a match to TRBD1. Germline CDR1 and CDR2: SNHLY and FYNNEI. The CDR3 covers 15 residues. V trimming: 4 bases; J trimming: 5 bases; junction bases outside the gene matches: 8. CDR3 sequence reads: CASSATGMVYQPQHF. DNA of the CDR3: TGTGCCAGCAGTGCGACAGGGATGGTTTATCAGCCCCAGCATTTT. Full variable domain (outside the CDR3, taken from reference TRBV2 and TRBJ1-5): EPEVTQTPSHQVTQMGQEVILRCVPISNHLYFYWYRQILGQKVEFLVSFYNNEISEKSEIFDDQFSVERPDGSNFTLKIRSTKLEDSAMYFCASSATGMVYQPQHFGDGTRLSIL.

The V gene is TRBV6-5, the J gene TRBJ1-1, with a possible D match to TRBD1 (5 bases). V was cut by 8 bases and J by 7 bases, with 11 bases left in between. Germline V CDR1 and CDR2: MNHEY, SVGAGI. This CDR3 contains 11 residues. The CDR3 DNA reads TGTGCCAGCCAGACAGCAAGTGAAGCTTTCTTT. Protein: CASQTASEAFF.

This chain uses TRBV6-4 with TRBJ1-2; D is perhaps TRBD1 (5 bases). CDR1 and CDR2 from the germline V gene are MRHNA and SNTAGT. There are 13 residues in the CDR3. Trimming removed 6 bases at V and 8 bases at J, with 16 bases between. The CDR3 protein is CASRATDSWGYTF. CDR3 sequence (DNA): TGTGCCAGCAGAGCAACCGACAGCTGGGGCTACACCTTC.

The chain uses TRBV27 and TRBJ2-7, with 10 positions matching TRBD1. The V gene end was trimmed by 6 bases and the J gene end by 5 bases; junction bases not matched to a gene: 10. Germline-derived CDR1 and CDR2 are MNHEY and SMNVEV (reference sequence). There are 15 residues in the CDR3. The CDR3 is CASRSAGTGANEQYF. DNA of the CDR3: TGTGCCAGCAGGAGCGCCGGGACAGGGGCTAACGAGCAGTACTTC.

V is TRBV11-2 and J is TRBJ1-1; weak D call: TRBD1 (5 bases). Per the germline V gene, CDR1 is SGHAT and CDR2 is FQNNGV. Trimming removed 5 bases from V and 1 base from J, with 8 bases in between. The CDR3 runs 13 residues. The CDR3 sequence is CASSARGNTEAFF. Written as DNA, the CDR3 is TGTGCCAGCAGCGCGAGGGGGAACACTGAAGCTTTCTTT.

The rearrangement joins TRBV4-3 to TRBJ2-7; tentatively, D is TRBD2 (5 bases). The CDR3 spans 17 residues. Germline V gives CDR1 LGHNA, CDR2 YSLEER. V was shortened by 4 bases and J by 0 bases, with 19 bases between the two germline ends. CDR3 bases: TGCGCCAGCAGCCCAGCCGTGGTGGCGGGCAGCTCCTACGAGCAGTACTTC. This sequence encodes CASSPAVVAGSSYEQYF.

The rearrangement uses TRBV7-6 and TRBJ1-4, with a possible D match to TRBD1 (5 bases). The CDR3 extends over 17 amino acids. V was trimmed by 1 base and J by 0 bases, leaving 12 bases between them. Germline V gives CDR1 SGHVS, CDR2 FNYEAQ. CDR3 region: CASSLGYGGATNEKLFF. The CDR3 region has the DNA TGTGCCAGCAGCTTAGGATACGGGGGTGCAACTAATGAAAAACTGTTTTTT.

V is TRBV19 and J is TRBJ1-3; D remains ambiguous. The CDR3 extends over 16 amino acids. Germline CDR1 reads LNHDA; CDR2 reads SQIVND (reference sequence). The V and J ends lost 5 bases and 0 bases respectively, with 14 bases between them. The CDR3 nucleotides read TGTGCCAGTAGTCCCTCCCGACGGTCCTCTGGAAACACCATATATTTT. Translated: CASSPSRRSSGNTIYF.

The rearrangement links TRBV5-1 to TRBJ2-1, with D possibly being TRBD2 (6 bases). The CDR3 is 17 residues long. Germline CDR1 is SGHRS and CDR2 is YFSETQ. The germline V and J ends were trimmed by 4 bases and 3 bases, with 20 bases remaining between them. This CDR3 is CASSQQLGTSSYNEQFF. In DNA form, the CDR3 reads TGCGCCAGCAGCCAGCAGCTTGGAACTAGCAGCTACAATGAGCAGTTCTTC. The complete variable domain, with remaining parts taken from reference TRBV5-1 and TRBJ2-1, reads KAGVTQTPRYLIKTRGQQVTLSCSPISGHRSVSWYQQTPGQGLQFLFEYFSETQRNKGNFPGRFSGRQFSNSRSEMNVSTLELGDSALYLCASSQQLGTSSYNEQFFGPGTRLTVL.

The chain uses TRBV19 and TRBJ2-2; TRBD2 matches 12 bases. CDR1 and CDR2 (germline): LNHDA, SQIVND (reference sequence). V lost 10 bases and J lost 6; bases outside the gene matches: 6. The CDR3 runs to 14 residues. The CDR3 coding sequence is TGTGCCACCGCCGGACTAGCGGGGTCCGGGGAGCTGTTTTTT. Encoded protein: CATAGLAGSGELFF.

This sequence joins TRBV28 and TRBJ1-2, with TRBD1 matching over 9 bases. There are 14 residues in the CDR3. The V and J ends lost 7 bases and 7 bases, in that order; junction bases with no gene match: 10. The germline V gene has CDR1 MDHEN and CDR2 SYDVKM. The CDR3: CASNPGTGRRGYTF. Written as DNA, the CDR3 is TGTGCCAGCAATCCCGGGACAGGGCGACGTGGCTACACCTTC.

The CDR3 reads CASSDRSSGVIYEQYV. The CDR3 DNA follows: TGTGCCAGCAGCGACCGGAGTAGCGGGGTGATTTACGAGCAGTACGTC. The rearrangement uses TRBV11-2 and TRBJ2-7; 8 nucleotides match TRBD2. Trimming cost V 5 bases and J 4 bases; bases outside gene matches: 13. This CDR3 comprises 16 residues. Germline V lookup: CDR1 SGHAT, CDR2 FQNNGV.